This T cell receptor (beta chain) is from a study of blood T cells in healthy people across ages. This clonotype showed up many times. Its cognate antigen is unknown. Sample-barcoded 5' priming and a J-beta primer mix drove a second PCR of about 7 to 11 cycles. TCRdb processed the 5' RACE reads anew with MiXCR; each CDR3 protein has one entry. This sample has just under 550,000 distinct CDR3 sequences, with under 30% found just once. Study findings and constraints: Strong correlation existed between TCR beta diversity and naive T cell percentage. Higher diversity, along with more naive CD4+ cells, distinguished long-lived donors from aged donors.

The CDR3 has 16 amino acids. Unmatched junction bases numbered 8, after V lost 1 base and J lost 5 bases. Germline CDR1 is LGHNA and CDR2 is YNFKEQ. This sample also appeared in a second study, on T cells of mothers and their children. This second study notes: For cDNA synthesis, the complete extracted RNA was used (around 1.5 ug per 15 ul). For each mother, over 9 million TCR beta CDR3 reads were obtained, and for each child, some 3.1 million.

The sequenced sample was blood. The receptor was isolated from a boy aged 5-17 years in good health. V gene TRBV4-2 combines with J gene TRBJ2-5, with TRBD1 identical over 9 bases. In DNA, the CDR3 is TGTGCCAGCAGCCAAGCGTTTACAGGGGGCGTCGAGACCCAGTACTTC. This codes for CASSQAFTGGVETQYF.